The 10 T cell receptor beta chains below were found in one sample sequenced in a study of regulatory T cells in long-lasting Graves disease. Sample time point: newly diagnosed GD, antithyroid drugs for less than 3 months. There was RNA extracted from PBMCs, and the TCR library was made from it. For TCR beta, libraries came from iRepertoire HTBI primers and Arm-PCR of CDR3 regions. MiXCR was run by TCRdb on the multiplex PCR reads, yielding one entry per CDR3 protein. The sample has 530,000 or so distinct CDR3 sequences; about 16% are singletons. These sequences were also reported in another study, on T cells in Graves' hyperthyroidism and ophthalmopathy.

Sequences were derived from peripheral blood mononuclear cells (PBMCs), sampled at new diagnosis, from a patient treated with antithyroid drugs. The receptors come from a man aged 18 to 35 with Graves disease.

This clonotype occurred many times. This sequence joins TRBV28 and TRBJ2-6; D is ambiguous. Trimming pared 0 bases from V and 2 bases from J, leaving 8 bases between. The CDR3 totals 16 residues. Germline V gene sequence: CDR1 MDHEN, CDR2 SYDVKM. CDR3 residues: CASSLWSRAGANVLTF. In DNA, the CDR3 is TGTGCCAGCAGTTTATGGTCCCGCGCTGGGGCCAACGTCCTGACTTTC.

V is TRBV15 and J is TRBJ1-5, with D unclear. Germline loops: CDR1 LNHNV, CDR2 YYDKDF (reference sequence). Trimming removed 7 bases at V and 0 bases at J, with 7 bases between. The CDR3 runs 13 residues. CDR3 protein: CATTEYSNQPQHF. The CDR3 coding sequence is TGTGCCACCACCGAGTATAGCAATCAGCCCCAGCATTTT.

There are a few counts of this clonotype. The CDR3 protein is CASSQEGYGELFF. CDR3 sequence (DNA): TGTGCCAGCAGCCAAGAGGGGTACGGGGAGCTGTTTTTT. This chain links TRBV14 with TRBJ2-2; D is undetermined. The V end lost 0 bases, the J end lost 7 bases, and 6 bases lay between the germline ends. The CDR3 loop spans 13 amino acids. The germline V gene has CDR1 SGHDN and CDR2 FVKESK.

This clonotype was seen a few times. V usage is TRBV5-1 and J usage is TRBJ2-4; no clear D. The germline gives CDR1 SGHRS, CDR2 YFSETQ. The V end was cut by 8 bases, the J end by 0 bases, with 9 bases between. The CDR3 is 13 amino acids. The CDR3 DNA reads as TGCGCCAGGGGGATATTAGCCAAAAACATTCAGTACTTC. Protein product: CARGILAKNIQYF.

This clonotype was observed many times. The chain employs TRBV12-3 or TRBV12-4 and TRBJ1-1; D is possibly TRBD1 (5 bases). The CDR3 consists of 16 residues. V lost 4 bases and J 1 base, leaving 16 bases between the germline ends. The CDR3 protein is CASSSWGRIQNTEAFF. The CDR3 coding sequence is TGTGCCAGCAGTTCCTGGGGCCGGATTCAGAACACTGAAGCTTTCTTT.

The J gene is TRBJ2-1, the V gene TRBV27; D gene uncertain. The CDR3 spans 11 residues. V lost 4 bases and J 9 bases, leaving 7 bases between the germline ends. Germline CDR1 is MNHEY and CDR2 is SMNVEV (reference sequence). CDR3 loop: CASSYTGEQFF. In DNA, the CDR3 is TGTGCCAGCAGTTACACCGGTGAGCAGTTCTTC.

This clonotype was picked up many times. The chain recombines TRBV5-1 with TRBJ2-7; perhaps D is TRBD1 or TRBD2 (5 bases each). Per germline, CDR1 SGHRS and CDR2 YFSETQ. Trimming stripped 0 bases from V and 5 bases from J, with 12 bases between. This CDR3 is 14 amino acids long. The CDR3 nucleotides are TGCGCCAGCAGCTTGGGGGCAGGGAGCAACGAGCAGTACTTC. This codes for CASSLGAGSNEQYF.

The sample holds many counts of this clonotype. The chain combines TRBV5-1 with TRBJ2-1; D unclear. Looked up from germline, CDR1 is SGHRS and CDR2 is YFSETQ. The V end lost 0 bases, the J end lost 0 bases, and 7 bases lay between the germline ends. The CDR3 runs 15 residues. CDR3 region: CASSLGLASYNEQFF. The CDR3 nucleotides read TGCGCCAGCAGCTTGGGACTCGCCTCCTACAATGAGCAGTTCTTC.

This clonotype was observed at least ten times. The genes are TRBV30 and TRBJ1-1; a possible D gene is TRBD1 (5 bases). In germline, CDR1 is GTSNPN, CDR2 SVGIG (reference sequence). Trimming removed 3 bases at V and 11 bases at J, with 22 bases between. This CDR3 comprises 14 residues. CDR3 coding DNA: TGTGCCTGGAGCCAGACAGAACGGTCCGGTGTGGCTTTCTTT. Translating gives CAWSQTERSGVAFF.

In its sample, this clonotype was seen a few times. J is TRBJ1-1 and V is TRBV29-1; no definite D call. V lost 7 bases, J lost 5 bases, and 20 bases lay in between. This CDR3 contains 14 residues. Germline V gene data show CDR1 as SQVTM and CDR2 as ANQGSEA. CDR3 in DNA: TGCAGCGCAGTTGAGGGTCGAGTGACGACTGAAGCTTTCTTT. It encodes CSAVEGRVTTEAFF.